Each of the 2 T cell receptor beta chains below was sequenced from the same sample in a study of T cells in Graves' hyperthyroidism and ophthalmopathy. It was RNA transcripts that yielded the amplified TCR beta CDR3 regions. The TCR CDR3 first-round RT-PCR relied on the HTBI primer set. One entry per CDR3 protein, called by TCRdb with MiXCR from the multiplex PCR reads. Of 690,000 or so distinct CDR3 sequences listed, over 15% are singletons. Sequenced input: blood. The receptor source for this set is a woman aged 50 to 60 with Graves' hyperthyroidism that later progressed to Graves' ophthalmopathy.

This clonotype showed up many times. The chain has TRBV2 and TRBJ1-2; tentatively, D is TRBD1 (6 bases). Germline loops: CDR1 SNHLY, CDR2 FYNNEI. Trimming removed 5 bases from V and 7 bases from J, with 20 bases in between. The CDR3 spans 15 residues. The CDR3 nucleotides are TGTGCCAGCAGTAACCAGGTCGGGGGCGCGGTTGGCTACACCTTC. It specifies CASSNQVGGAVGYTF.

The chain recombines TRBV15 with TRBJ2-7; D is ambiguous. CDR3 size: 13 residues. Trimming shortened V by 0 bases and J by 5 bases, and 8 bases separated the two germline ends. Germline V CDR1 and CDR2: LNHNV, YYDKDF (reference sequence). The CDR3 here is CATSRDPVDEQYF. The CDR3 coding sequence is TGTGCCACCAGCAGAGATCCGGTGGACGAGCAGTACTTC.